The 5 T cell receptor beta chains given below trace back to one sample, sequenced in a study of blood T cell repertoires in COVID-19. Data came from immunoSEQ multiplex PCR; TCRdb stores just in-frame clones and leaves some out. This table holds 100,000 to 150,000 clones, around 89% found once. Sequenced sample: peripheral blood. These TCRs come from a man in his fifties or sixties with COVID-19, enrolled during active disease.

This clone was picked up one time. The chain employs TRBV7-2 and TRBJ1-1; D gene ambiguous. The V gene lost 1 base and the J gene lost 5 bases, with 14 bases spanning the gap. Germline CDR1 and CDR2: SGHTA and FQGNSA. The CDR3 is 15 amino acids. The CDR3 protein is CASSLVLDPGTEAFF. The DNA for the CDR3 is TGTGCCAGCAGCTTAGTCCTAGACCCTGGGACTGAAGCTTTCTTT.

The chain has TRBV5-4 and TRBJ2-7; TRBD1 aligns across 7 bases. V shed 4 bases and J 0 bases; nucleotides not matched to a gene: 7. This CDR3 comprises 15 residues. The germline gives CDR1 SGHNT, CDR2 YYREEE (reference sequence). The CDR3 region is CASSEIGQASYEQYF. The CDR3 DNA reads TGTGCCAGCAGCGAAATAGGACAGGCCTCCTACGAGCAGTACTTC.

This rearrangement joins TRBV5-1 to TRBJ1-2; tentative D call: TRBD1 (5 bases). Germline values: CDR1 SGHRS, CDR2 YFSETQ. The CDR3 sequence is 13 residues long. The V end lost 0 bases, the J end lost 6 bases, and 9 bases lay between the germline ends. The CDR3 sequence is CASSLARGDGYTF. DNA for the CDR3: TGCGCCAGCAGCTTGGCCCGGGGGGATGGCTACACCTTC.

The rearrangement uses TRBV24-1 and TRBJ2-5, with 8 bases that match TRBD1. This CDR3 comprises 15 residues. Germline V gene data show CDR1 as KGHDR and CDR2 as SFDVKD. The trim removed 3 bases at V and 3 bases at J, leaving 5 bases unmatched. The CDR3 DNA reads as TGTGCCACCAGTGATGCGACAGGGGTTAAAGAGACCCAGTACTTC. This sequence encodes CATSDATGVKETQYF.

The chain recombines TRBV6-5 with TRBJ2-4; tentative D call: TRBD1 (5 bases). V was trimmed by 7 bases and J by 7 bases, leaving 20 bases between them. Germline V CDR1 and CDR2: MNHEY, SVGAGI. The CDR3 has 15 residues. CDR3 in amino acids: CASTPGPGPGNIQYF. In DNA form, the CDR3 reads TGTGCCAGCACCCCAGGACCCGGGCCAGGGAACATTCAGTACTTC.